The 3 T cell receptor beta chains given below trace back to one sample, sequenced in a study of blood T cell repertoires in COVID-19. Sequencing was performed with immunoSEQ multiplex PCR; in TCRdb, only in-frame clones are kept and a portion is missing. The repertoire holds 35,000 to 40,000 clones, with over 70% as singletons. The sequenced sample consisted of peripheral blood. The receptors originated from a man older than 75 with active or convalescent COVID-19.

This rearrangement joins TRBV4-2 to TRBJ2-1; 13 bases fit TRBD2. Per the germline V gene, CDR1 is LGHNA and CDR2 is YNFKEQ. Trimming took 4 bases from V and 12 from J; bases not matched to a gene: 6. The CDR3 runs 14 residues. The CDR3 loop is CASSPGTSGDPQFF. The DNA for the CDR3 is TGTGCCAGCAGCCCAGGGACTAGCGGGGACCCGCAGTTCTTC.

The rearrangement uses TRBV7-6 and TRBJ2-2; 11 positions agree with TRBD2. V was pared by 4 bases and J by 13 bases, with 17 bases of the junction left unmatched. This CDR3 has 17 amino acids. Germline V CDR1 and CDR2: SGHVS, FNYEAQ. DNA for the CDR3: TGTGCCAGCAGCTCCCTAGCGGGGGGCGAACACCGCCGAGGGCTGTTTTTT. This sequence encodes CASSSLAGGEHRRGLFF.

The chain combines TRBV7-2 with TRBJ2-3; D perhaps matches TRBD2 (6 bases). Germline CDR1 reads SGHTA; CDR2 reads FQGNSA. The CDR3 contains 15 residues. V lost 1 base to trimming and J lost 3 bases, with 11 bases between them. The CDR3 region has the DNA TGTGCCAGCAGCTTAGAGGCGGGGCCGACAGATACGCAGTATTTT. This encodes CASSLEAGPTDTQYF.